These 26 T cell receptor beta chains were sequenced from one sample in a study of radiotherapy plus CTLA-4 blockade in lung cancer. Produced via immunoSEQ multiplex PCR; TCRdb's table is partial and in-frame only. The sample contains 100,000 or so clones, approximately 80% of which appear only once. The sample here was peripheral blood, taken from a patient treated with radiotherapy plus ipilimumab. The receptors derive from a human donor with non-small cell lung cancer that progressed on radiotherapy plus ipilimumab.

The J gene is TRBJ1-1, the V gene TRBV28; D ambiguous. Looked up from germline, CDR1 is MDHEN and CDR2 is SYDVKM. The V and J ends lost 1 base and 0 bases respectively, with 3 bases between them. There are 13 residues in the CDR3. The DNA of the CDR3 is TGTGCCAGCAGTTTATTAATGAACACTGAAGCTTTCTTT. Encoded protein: CASSLLMNTEAFF.

CDR3 nucleotides: TGCGCCAGCAGCCAAACCACCGGGACAGGGGCCTACGAGCAGTACTTC. Translated, it gives CASSQTTGTGAYEQYF. The chain recombines TRBV4-3 with TRBJ2-7; 10 nucleotides match TRBD1. Germline V lookup: CDR1 LGHNA, CDR2 YSLEER. The CDR3 consists of 16 residues. The junction had 6 bases not matched to a gene; V was cut back by 2 bases and J by 2 bases.

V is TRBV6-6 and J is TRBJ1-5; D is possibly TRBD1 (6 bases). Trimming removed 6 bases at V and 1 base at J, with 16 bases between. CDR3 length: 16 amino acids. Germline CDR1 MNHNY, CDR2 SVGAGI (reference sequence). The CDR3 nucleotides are TGTGCCAGCAGCTCATATGGACAGAAAAGCAATCAGCCCCAGCATTTT. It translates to CASSSYGQKSNQPQHF.

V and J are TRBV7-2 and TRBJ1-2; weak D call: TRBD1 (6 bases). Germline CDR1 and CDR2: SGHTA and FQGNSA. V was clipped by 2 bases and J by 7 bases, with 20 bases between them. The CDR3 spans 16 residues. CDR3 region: CASSLIGAAGDGGYTF. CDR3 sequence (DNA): TGTGCCAGCAGCTTAATCGGAGCGGCAGGGGATGGTGGCTACACCTTC.

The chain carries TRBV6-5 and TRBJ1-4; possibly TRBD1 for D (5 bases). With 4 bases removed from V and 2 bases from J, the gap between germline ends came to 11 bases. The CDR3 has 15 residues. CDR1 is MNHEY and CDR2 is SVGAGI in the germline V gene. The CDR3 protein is CASSSWRGTNEKLFF. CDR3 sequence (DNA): TGTGCCAGCAGTTCCTGGAGGGGCACTAATGAAAAACTGTTTTTT.

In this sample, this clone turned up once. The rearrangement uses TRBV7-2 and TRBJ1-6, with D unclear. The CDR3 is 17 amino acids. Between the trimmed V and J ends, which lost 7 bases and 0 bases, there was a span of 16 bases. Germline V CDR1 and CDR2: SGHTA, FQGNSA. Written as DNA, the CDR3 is TGTGCCAGCACCCTCGGGCCGGTTAGCTCCTATAATTCACCCCTCCACTTT. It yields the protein CASTLGPVSSYNSPLHF.

As DNA, the CDR3 is TGCGCCAGCAGCTGGGGAGAGGGGGAGCCCCAGCATTTT. Protein sequence: CASSWGEGEPQHF. V is TRBV5-1 and J is TRBJ1-5; D is perhaps TRBD1 (6 bases). The germline V gene has CDR1 SGHRS and CDR2 YFSETQ. Trimming removed 3 bases at V and 8 bases at J, with 12 bases between. The CDR3 length is 13 residues.

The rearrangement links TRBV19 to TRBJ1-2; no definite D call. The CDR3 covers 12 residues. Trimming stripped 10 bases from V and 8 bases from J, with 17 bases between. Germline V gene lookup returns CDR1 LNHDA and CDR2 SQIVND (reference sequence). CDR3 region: CATRTVLAGYTF. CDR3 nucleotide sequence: TGTGCCACCCGCACGGTTCTCGCAGGCTACACCTTC.

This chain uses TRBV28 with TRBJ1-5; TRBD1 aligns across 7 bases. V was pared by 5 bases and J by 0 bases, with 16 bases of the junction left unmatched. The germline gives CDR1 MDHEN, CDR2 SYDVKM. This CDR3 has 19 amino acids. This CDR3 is CASSPHTGVGENSNQPQHF. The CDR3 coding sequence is TGTGCCAGCAGTCCGCATACAGGGGTGGGGGAAAATAGCAATCAGCCCCAGCATTTT.

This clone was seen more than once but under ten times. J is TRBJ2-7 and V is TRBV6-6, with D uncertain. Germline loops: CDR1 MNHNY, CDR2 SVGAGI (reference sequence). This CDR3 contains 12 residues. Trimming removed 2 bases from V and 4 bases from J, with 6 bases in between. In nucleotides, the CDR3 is TGTGCCAGCAGTTACGGGCAGTACGAGCAGTACTTC. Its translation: CASSYGQYEQYF.

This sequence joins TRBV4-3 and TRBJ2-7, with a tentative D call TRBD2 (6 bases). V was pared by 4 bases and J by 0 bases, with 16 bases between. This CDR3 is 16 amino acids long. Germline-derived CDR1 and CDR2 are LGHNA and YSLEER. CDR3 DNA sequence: TGCGCCAGCAGCCCCCATTTGGAGGGTTCCTCCTACGAGCAGTACTTC. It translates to CASSPHLEGSSYEQYF.

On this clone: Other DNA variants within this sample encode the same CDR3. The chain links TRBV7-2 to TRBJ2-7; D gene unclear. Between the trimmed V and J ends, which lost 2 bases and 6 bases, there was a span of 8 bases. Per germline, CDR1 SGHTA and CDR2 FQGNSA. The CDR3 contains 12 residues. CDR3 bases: TGTGCCAGCAGCTTATTTTCGTCCGAGCAGTACTTC. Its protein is CASSLFSSEQYF. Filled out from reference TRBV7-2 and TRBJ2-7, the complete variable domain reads GAGVSQSPSNKVTEKGKDVELRCDPISGHTALYWYRQSLGQGLEFLIYFQGNSAPDKSGLPSDRFSAERTGGSVSTLTIQRTQQEDSAVYLCASSLFSSEQYFGPGTRLTVT.

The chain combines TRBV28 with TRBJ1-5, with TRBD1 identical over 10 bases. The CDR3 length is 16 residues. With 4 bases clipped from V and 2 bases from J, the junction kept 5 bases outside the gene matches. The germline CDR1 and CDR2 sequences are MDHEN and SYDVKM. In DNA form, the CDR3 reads TGTGCCAGCAGTTACGCCGGGACAGGGGGCAATCAGCCCCAGCATTTT. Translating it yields CASSYAGTGGNQPQHF.

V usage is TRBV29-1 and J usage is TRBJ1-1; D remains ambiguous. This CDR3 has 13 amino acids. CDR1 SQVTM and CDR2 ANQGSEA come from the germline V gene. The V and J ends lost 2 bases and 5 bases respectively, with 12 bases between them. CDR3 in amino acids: CSVEPRSGTEAFF. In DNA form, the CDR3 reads TGCAGCGTTGAACCTCGGTCTGGGACTGAAGCTTTCTTT. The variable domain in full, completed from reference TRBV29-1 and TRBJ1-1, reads SAVISQKPSRDICQRGTSLTIQCQVDSQVTMMFWYRQQPGQSLTLIATANQGSEATYESGFVIDKFPISRPNLTFSTLTVSNMSPEDSSIYLCSVEPRSGTEAFFGQGTRLTVV.

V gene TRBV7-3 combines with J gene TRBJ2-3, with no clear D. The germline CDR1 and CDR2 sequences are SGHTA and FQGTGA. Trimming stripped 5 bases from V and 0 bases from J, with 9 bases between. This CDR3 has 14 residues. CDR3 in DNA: TGTGCCAGCAGCCCCGCCGGGAGCACAGATACGCAGTATTTT. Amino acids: CASSPAGSTDTQYF.

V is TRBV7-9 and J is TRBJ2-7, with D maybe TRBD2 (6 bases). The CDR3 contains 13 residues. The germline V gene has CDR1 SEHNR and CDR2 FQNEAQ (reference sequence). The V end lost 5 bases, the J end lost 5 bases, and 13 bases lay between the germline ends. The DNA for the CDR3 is TGTGCCAGCAGCCCCGGACTACTCGACGAGCAGTACTTC. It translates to CASSPGLLDEQYF.

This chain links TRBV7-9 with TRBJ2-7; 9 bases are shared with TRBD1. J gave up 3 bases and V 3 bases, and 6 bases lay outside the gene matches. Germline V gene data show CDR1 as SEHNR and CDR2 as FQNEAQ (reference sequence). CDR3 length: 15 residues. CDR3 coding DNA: TGTGCCAGCAGCTTGTCAACAGGGGGCCTCTACGAGCAGTACTTC. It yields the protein CASSLSTGGLYEQYF.

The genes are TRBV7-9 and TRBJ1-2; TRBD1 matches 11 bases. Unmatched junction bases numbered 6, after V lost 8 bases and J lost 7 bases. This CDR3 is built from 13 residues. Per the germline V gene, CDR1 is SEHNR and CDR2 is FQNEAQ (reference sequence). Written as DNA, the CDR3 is TGTGCCAGCGAGGACAGGGGGCTTTTTGGCTACACCTTC. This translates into CASEDRGLFGYTF.

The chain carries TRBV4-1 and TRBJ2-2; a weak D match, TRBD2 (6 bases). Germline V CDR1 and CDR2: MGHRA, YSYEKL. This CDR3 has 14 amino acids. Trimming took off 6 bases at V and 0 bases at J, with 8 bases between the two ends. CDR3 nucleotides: TGCGCCAGCAGGCGACTAGCGAACACCGGGGAGCTGTTTTTT. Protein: CASRRLANTGELFF.

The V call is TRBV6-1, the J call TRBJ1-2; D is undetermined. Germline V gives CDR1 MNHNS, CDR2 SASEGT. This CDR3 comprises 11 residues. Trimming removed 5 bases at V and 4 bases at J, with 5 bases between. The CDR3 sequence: CASSYTYGYTF. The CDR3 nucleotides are TGTGCCAGCAGTTACACCTATGGCTACACCTTC.

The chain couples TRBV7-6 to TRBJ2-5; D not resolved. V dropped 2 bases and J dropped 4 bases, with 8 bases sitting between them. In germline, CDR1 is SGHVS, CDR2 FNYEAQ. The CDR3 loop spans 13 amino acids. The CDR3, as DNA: TGTGCCAGCAGCTTAAGAGGAGCAGAGACCCAGTACTTC. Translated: CASSLRGAETQYF.

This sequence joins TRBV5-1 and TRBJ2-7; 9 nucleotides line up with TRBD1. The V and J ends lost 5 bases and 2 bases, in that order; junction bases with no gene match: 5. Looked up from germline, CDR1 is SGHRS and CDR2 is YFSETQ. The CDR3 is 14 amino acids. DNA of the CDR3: TGCGCCAGCAGTTCCGGACAGGGGACCTACGAGCAGTACTTC. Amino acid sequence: CASSSGQGTYEQYF.

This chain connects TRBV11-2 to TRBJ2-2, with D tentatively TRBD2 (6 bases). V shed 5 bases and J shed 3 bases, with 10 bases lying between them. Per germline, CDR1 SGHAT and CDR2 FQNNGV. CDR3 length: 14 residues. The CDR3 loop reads CASSPRGDTGELFF. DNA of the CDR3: TGTGCCAGCAGCCCCCGCGGGGACACCGGGGAGCTGTTTTTT.

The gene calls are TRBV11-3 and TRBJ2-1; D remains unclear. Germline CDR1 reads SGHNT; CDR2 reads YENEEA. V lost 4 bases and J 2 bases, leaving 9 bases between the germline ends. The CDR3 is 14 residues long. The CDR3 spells CASSSPDPYNEQFF. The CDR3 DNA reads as TGTGCCAGCAGCTCCCCAGATCCCTACAATGAGCAGTTCTTC.

The CDR3 DNA sequence: TGTGCCTGGAGTGGGGTAGGGAGCACAGATACGCAGTATTTT. It specifies CAWSGVGSTDTQYF. The chain recombines TRBV30 with TRBJ2-3; D gene ambiguous. The CDR3 is made up of 14 amino acids. V gave up 1 base and J gave up 0 bases, with 8 bases separating them. Germline assignment: CDR1 GTSNPN and CDR2 SVGIG (reference sequence). Full variable domain (missing parts from reference TRBV30 and TRBJ2-3): SQTIHQWPATLVQPVGSPLSLECTVEGTSNPNLYWYRQAAGRGLQLLFYSVGIGQISSEVPQNLSASRPQDRQFILSSKKLLLSDSGFYLCAWSGVGSTDTQYFGPGTRLTVL.

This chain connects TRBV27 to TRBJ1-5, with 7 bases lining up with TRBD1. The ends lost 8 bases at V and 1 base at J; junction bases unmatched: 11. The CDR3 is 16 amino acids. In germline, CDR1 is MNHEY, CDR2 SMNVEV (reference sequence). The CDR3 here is CASSLDRSGSNQPQHF. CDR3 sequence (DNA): TGTGCCAGCTCCCTGGACAGGAGTGGGAGCAATCAGCCCCAGCATTTT.